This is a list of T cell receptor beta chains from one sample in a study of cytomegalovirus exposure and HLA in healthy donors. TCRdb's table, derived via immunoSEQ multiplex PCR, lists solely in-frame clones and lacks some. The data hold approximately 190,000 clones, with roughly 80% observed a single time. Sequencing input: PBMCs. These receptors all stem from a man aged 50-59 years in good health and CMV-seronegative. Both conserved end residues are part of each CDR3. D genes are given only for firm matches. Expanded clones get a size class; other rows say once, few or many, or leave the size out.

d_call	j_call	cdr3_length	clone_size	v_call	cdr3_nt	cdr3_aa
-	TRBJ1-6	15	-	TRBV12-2	TGTGCAAGTCGCTTACGGCCGGAGGATGATTCACCCCTCCACTTT	CASRLRPEDDSPLHF
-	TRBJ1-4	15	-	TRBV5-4	TGTGCCAGCAGCTGGGACAAGGCAACTAATGAAAAACTGTTTTTT	CASSWDKATNEKLFF
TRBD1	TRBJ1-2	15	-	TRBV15	TGTGCCACCAGCAGAGATGAGAGACAGGGGTACATCTACACCTTC	CATSRDERQGYIYTF
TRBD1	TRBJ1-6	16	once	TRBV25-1	TGTGCCAGCAGTGGATGGGACAGCCGACTTAATTCACCCCTCCACTTT	CASSGWDSRLNSPLHF
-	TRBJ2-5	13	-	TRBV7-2	TGTGCCAGCAGACGCCGGGAGCAAGAGACCCAGTACTTC	CASRRREQETQYF
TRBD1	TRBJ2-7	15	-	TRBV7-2	TGTGCCAGCAGCCTGGGGACAGGGACGACCTACGAGCAGTACTTC	CASSLGTGTTYEQYF
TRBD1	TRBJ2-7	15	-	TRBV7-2	TGTGCCAGCAGCTTGTATGGGACAGGGCAGCTCGAGCAGTACTTC	CASSLYGTGQLEQYF
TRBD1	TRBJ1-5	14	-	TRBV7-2	TGTGCCAGCAGCCTCGACAGGGTCAATCAGCCCCAGCATTTT	CASSLDRVNQPQHF
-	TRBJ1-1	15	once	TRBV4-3	TGCGCCAGCAGCCCTGCTGGGTCGGGGGACACTGAAGCTTTCTTT	CASSPAGSGDTEAFF
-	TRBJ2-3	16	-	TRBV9	TGTGCCAGCAGCGCAAACCAGGGGCGTAGCACAGATACGCAGTATTTT	CASSANQGRSTDTQYF
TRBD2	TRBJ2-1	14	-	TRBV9	TGTGCCAGCAGCGTATCGGGAGGTGACAATGAGCAGTTCTTC	CASSVSGGDNEQFF
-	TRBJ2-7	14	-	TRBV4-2	TGTGCCAGCAGCCAAGGGCAGGGAGGAAACGAGCAGTACTTC	CASSQGQGGNEQYF
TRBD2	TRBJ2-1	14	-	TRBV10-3	TGTGCCATCAGTCGCGGGGGGGTCTACAATGAGCAGTTCTTC	CAISRGGVYNEQFF
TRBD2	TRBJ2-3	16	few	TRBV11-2	TGTGCCAGCAGAGCCCGGGGGGGCCGAGAGGCAGATACGCAGTATTTT	CASRARGGREADTQYF
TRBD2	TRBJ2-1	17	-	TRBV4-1	TGCGCCAGCAGCCAAGGCCTAGCGGGGGGCCTGCGGAATGAGCAGTTCTTC	CASSQGLAGGLRNEQFF
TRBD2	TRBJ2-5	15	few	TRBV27	TGTGCCAGCAGTTTTGCTAGCGGGGGACAAGAGACCCAGTACTTC	CASSFASGGQETQYF
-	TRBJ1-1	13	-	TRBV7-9	TGTGCCAGCAGCTTCACGGGGGTCACTGAAGCTTTCTTT	CASSFTGVTEAFF
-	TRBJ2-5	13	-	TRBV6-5	TGTGCCGGTGGGACATCCTTCGGAGAGACCCAGTACTTC	CAGGTSFGETQYF
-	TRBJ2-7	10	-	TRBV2	TGTGCCAGCTATAGTTACGAGCAGTACTTC	CASYSYEQYF
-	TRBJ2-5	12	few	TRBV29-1	TGCAGCGCCGACGCAGGGCGGAAGACCCAGTACTTC	CSADAGRKTQYF
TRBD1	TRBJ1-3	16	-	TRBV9	TGTGCCAGCAGCGTTGGTCAGGGGGCAGTTGGAAACACCATATATTTT	CASSVGQGAVGNTIYF
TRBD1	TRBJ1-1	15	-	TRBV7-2	TGTGCCAGCTCGGACAGGCGATTTGGGGGGACTGAAGCTTTCTTT	CASSDRRFGGTEAFF
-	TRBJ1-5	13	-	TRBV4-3	TGCGCCAGCAGCCAATTCAGGGGTCAGCCCCAGCATTTT	CASSQFRGQPQHF
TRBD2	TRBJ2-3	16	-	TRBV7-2	TGTGCCAGCAGCAGCGGACTAGCGGGGGGATCAGATACGCAGTATTTT	CASSSGLAGGSDTQYF
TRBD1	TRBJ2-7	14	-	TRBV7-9	TGTGCCATGGACGATGACAGGGGTGGCTACGAGCAGTACTTC	CAMDDDRGGYEQYF
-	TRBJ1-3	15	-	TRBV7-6	TGTGCCAGCAAACGTCAGGCAGATGCTGGAAACACCATATATTTT	CASKRQADAGNTIYF
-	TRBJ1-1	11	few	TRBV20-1	TGCAGTGCTAGAGCGGACAGCTTAGCTTTCTTT	CSARADSLAFF